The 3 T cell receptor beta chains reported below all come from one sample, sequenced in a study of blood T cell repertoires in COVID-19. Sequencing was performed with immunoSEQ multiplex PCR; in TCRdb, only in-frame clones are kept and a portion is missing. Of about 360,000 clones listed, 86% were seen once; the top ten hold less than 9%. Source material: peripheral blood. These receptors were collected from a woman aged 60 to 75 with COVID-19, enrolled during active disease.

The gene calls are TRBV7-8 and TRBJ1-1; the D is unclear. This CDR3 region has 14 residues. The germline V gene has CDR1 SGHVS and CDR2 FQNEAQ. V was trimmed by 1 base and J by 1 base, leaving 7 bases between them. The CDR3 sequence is CASSLGEWNTEAFF. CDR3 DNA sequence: TGTGCCAGCAGCTTAGGGGAGTGGAACACTGAAGCTTTCTTT.

CDR3 in amino acids: CASSLENPGQGAYTF. The CDR3 bases are TGCGCCAGCAGCTTGGAAAACCCGGGACAGGGGGCCTACACCTTC. V usage is TRBV5-1 and J usage is TRBJ1-2; 12 nucleotides match TRBD1. Germline V gene data show CDR1 as SGHRS and CDR2 as YFSETQ. Unmatched junction bases numbered 7, after V lost 0 bases and J lost 10 bases. The CDR3 is 15 residues long.

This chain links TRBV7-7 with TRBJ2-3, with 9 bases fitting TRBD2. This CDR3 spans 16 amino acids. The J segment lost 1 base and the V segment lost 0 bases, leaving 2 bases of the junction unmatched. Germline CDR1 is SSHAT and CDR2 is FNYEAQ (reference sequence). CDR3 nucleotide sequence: TGTGCCAGCAGCTTAGCGGCTAGCGGGGGCACAGATACGCAGTATTTT. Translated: CASSLAASGGTDTQYF.